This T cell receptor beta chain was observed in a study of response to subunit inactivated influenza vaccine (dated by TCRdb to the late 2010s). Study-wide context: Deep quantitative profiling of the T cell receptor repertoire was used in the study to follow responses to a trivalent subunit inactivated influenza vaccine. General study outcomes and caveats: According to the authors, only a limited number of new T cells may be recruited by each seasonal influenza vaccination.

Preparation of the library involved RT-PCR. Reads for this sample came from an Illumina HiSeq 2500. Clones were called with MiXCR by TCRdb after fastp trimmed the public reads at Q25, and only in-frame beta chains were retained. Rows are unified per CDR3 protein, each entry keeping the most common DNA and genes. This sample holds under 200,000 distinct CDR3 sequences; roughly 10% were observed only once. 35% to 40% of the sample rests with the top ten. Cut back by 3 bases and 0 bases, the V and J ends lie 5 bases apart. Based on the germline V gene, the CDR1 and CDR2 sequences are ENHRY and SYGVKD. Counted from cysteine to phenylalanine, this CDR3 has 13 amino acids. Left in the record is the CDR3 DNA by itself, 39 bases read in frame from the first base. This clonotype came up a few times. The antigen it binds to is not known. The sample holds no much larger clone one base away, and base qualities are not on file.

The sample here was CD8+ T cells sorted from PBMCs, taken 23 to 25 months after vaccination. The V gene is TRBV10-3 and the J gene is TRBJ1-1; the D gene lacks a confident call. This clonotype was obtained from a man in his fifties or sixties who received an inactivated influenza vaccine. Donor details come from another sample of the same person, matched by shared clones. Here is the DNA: TGTGCCATCAGTGAAAGACTGAACACTGAAGCTTTCTTT. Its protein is CAISERLNTEAFF.